One sample yielded the 17 T cell receptor beta chains listed below, sequenced in a study of CD8 T cells in Susac syndrome. Random hexamers were used to reverse transcribe an amount of roughly 0.45 to 1 ug RNA. TCRdb called the immunoSEQ multiplex PCR reads again in MiXCR, with one record for every CDR3 protein. The profile shows roughly 76,000 distinct CDR3 sequences, roughly 92% of them singletons. Sequencing was done on a sample of CD8+ T cells from PBMCs. These receptors all come from a human donor with Susac syndrome.

The chain carries TRBV6-2 or TRBV6-3 and TRBJ2-1; tentatively, D is TRBD1 or TRBD2 (6 bases each). CDR1 and CDR2 (germline): MNHEY, SVGEGT. The V end was cut by 5 bases, the J end by 5 bases, with 16 bases between. This CDR3 region has 15 residues. For the CDR3, the DNA is TGTGCCAGCAGTACCCGAGGGGGGTTCGACAATGAGCAGTTCTTC. Protein sequence: CASSTRGGFDNEQFF.

V usage is TRBV9 and J usage is TRBJ2-7; perhaps TRBD2 as D (6 bases). From germline, CDR1 is SGDLS and CDR2 YYNGEE. The CDR3 has 15 residues. The V end lost 0 bases, the J end lost 0 bases, and 10 bases lay between the germline ends. CDR3 sequence reads: CASSVGTGLSYEQYF. As DNA, the CDR3 is TGTGCCAGCAGCGTAGGGACGGGACTCTCCTACGAGCAGTACTTC.

This clonotype was seen once. This chain connects TRBV19 to TRBJ1-1; D gene ambiguous. V was cut by 2 bases and J by 7 bases, with 8 bases left in between. The CDR3 has 12 amino acids. Germline CDR1 reads LNHDA; CDR2 reads SQIVND (reference sequence). CDR3 loop: CASSILTGEAFF. The CDR3 DNA reads as TGTGCCAGTAGTATATTAACCGGTGAAGCTTTCTTT.

The chain is built from TRBV13 and TRBJ2-1; weak D call: TRBD1 (5 bases). The CDR3 sequence is 18 residues long. The germline V and J ends were trimmed by 2 bases and 0 bases, with 17 bases remaining between them. Germline V gene lookup returns CDR1 PRHDT and CDR2 FYEKMQ (reference sequence). CDR3 in amino acids: CASSLRYSRQSSYNEQFF. CDR3 nucleotide sequence: TGTGCCAGCAGCTTACGTTATAGCAGACAGAGCTCCTACAATGAGCAGTTCTTC. The entire variable domain, with the rest obtained from reference TRBV13 and TRBJ2-1, is as follows: AAGVIQSPRHLIKEKRETATLKCYPIPRHDTVYWYQQGPGQDPQFLISFYEKMQSDKGSIPDRFSAQQFSDYHSELNMSSLELGDSALYFCASSLRYSRQSSYNEQFFGPGTRLTVL.

In nucleotides, the CDR3 is TGTGCCAGCAGTTACGGGACGACAAAGAGTGGTGAGACCCAGTACTTC. Its protein product is CASSYGTTKSGETQYF. The rearrangement uses TRBV6-2 or TRBV6-3 and TRBJ2-5; D may correspond to TRBD1 or TRBD2 (5 bases each). The ends were cut back, 2 bases at V and 5 bases at J, with 18 bases in the middle. CDR1 and CDR2 (germline): MNHEY, SVGEGT. This CDR3 has 16 residues.

The chain employs TRBV6-5 and TRBJ2-5, with 9 nucleotides matching TRBD1. Looked up from germline, CDR1 is MNHEY and CDR2 is SVGAGI. This CDR3 is built from 17 residues. Trimming took 2 bases from V and 5 from J; bases not matched to a gene: 12. Written as DNA, the CDR3 is TGTGCCAGCAGTTACGGGACAGGGACTGCCCGAGGGGAGACCCAGTACTTC. It yields the protein CASSYGTGTARGETQYF.

The chain uses TRBV2 and TRBJ2-3, with 8 nucleotides matching TRBD2. Looked up from germline, CDR1 is SNHLY and CDR2 is FYNNEI. The length of the CDR3 is 15 residues. The ends lost 5 bases at V and 7 bases at J; junction bases unmatched: 11. CDR3 DNA sequence: TGTGCCAGCAGTTATACCGGGACTAGGCCCTATACGCAGTATTTT. Amino acids: CASSYTGTRPYTQYF.

The V gene is TRBV6-1, the J gene TRBJ1-2, with D possibly being TRBD1 (5 bases). CDR3 length equals 13 residues. Germline-derived CDR1 and CDR2 are MNHNS and SASEGT. Trimming stripped 5 bases from V and 8 bases from J, with 15 bases between. CDR3 amino acids: CASSQSGDRGYTF. The CDR3 nucleotides read TGTGCCAGCAGTCAATCCGGGGACCGCGGCTACACCTTC.

CDR3 nucleotides: TGTGCCAGCAGTTTTTCGGGGAAAAACATTCAGTACTTC. The encoded protein is CASSFSGKNIQYF. V gene TRBV28 combines with J gene TRBJ2-4; D might be TRBD2 (5 bases). CDR3 length: 13 amino acids. Germline CDR1 MDHEN, CDR2 SYDVKM. Trimming pared 3 bases from V and 4 bases from J, leaving 7 bases between.

The V call is TRBV7-9, the J call TRBJ2-7; D is undetermined. Germline lookup yields CDR1 SEHNR and CDR2 FQNEAQ (reference sequence). With 1 base removed from V and 7 bases from J, the gap between germline ends came to 8 bases. This CDR3 is built from 12 residues. DNA for the CDR3: TGTGCCAGCAGCTTAGAGGAAGTGGAGCAGTACTTC. It translates to CASSLEEVEQYF.

The chain is built from TRBV6-2 or TRBV6-3 and TRBJ1-1; D gene ambiguous. In germline, CDR1 is MNHEY, CDR2 SVGEGT. This CDR3 contains 11 residues. V shed 4 bases and J shed 4 bases, with 4 bases lying between them. The CDR3 here is CASSWSTEAFF. The CDR3 coding sequence is TGTGCCAGCAGTTGGAGCACTGAAGCTTTCTTT.

The chain combines TRBV20-1 with TRBJ2-7, with TRBD2 identical over 7 bases. V lost 0 bases and J lost 1; bases outside the gene matches: 0. This CDR3 spans 13 amino acids. Germline values: CDR1 DFQATT, CDR2 SNEGSKA (reference sequence). The CDR3 nucleotides read TGCAGTGCTAGAGAAGCGGGGTCCTACGAGCAGTACTTC. Encoded protein: CSAREAGSYEQYF.

The sample holds one count of this clonotype. This rearrangement joins TRBV18 to TRBJ2-1, with 12 bases identical to TRBD1. This CDR3 spans 14 amino acids. From germline, CDR1 is KGHSH and CDR2 LQKENI. V trimming: 4 bases; J trimming: 12 bases; junction bases outside the gene matches: 7. This CDR3 is CASSLSGTGGGQFF. CDR3 nucleotides: TGTGCCAGCTCACTTTCCGGGACAGGGGGCGGGCAGTTCTTC.

V and J are TRBV7-2 and TRBJ2-7; D ambiguous. Germline lookup yields CDR1 SGHTA and CDR2 FQGNSA. The V and J ends lost 1 base and 2 bases respectively, with 9 bases between them. CDR3 length: 14 amino acids. The CDR3 DNA follows: TGTGCCAGCAGCTTAGTCTCTAGACCCTACGAGCAGTACTTC. It yields the protein CASSLVSRPYEQYF.

This clonotype was counted once. The rearrangement joins TRBV12-3 or TRBV12-4 to TRBJ1-2, with 9 nucleotides matching TRBD1. J was trimmed by 4 bases and V by 3 bases; bases with no gene match: 6. The CDR3 covers 15 residues. CDR3 bases: TGTGCCAGCAGTTTCGAGCGGGACAGGGTCTATGGCTACACCTTC. Translation gives CASSFERDRVYGYTF.

The chain couples TRBV27 to TRBJ1-5; no definite D call. The V end lost 3 bases, the J end lost 7 bases, and 7 bases lay between the germline ends. The CDR3 has 12 amino acids. Germline V gene data show CDR1 as MNHEY and CDR2 as SMNVEV (reference sequence). The CDR3 nucleotides are TGTGCCAGCAGTTTTAACGGCCAGCCCCAGCATTTT. This encodes CASSFNGQPQHF.

The genes are TRBV19 and TRBJ2-5; 7 nucleotides agree with TRBD2. The CDR3 consists of 14 residues. The V gene's germline CDR1 is LNHDA and CDR2 SQIVND (reference sequence). Trimming cost V 5 bases and J 1 base; bases outside gene matches: 4. The CDR3 spells CASSASGTQETQYF. CDR3 nucleotides: TGTGCCAGTAGTGCCAGCGGGACCCAAGAGACCCAGTACTTC.